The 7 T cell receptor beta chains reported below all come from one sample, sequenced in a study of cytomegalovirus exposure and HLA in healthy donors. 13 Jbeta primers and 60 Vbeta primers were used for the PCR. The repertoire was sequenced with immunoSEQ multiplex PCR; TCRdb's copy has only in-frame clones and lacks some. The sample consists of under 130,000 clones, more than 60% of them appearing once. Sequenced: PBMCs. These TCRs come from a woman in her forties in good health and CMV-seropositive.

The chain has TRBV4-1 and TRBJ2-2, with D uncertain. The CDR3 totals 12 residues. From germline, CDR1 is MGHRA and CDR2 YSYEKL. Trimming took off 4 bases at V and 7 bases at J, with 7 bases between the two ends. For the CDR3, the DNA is TGCGCCAGCAGCCCCCTCCGCGGGGAGCTGTTTTTT. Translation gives CASSPLRGELFF.

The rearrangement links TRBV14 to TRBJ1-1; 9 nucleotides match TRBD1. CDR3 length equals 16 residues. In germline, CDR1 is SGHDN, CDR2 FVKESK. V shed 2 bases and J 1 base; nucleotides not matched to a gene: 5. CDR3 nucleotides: TGTGCCAGCAGCCAATACAGGGGGCCTAAGAACACTGAAGCTTTCTTT. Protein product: CASSQYRGPKNTEAFF.

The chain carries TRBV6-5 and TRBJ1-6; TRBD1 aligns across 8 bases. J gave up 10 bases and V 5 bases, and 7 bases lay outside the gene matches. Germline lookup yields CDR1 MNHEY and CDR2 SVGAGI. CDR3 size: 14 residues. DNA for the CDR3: TGTGCCAGCAGTCCCCGGACAGGGAAGTCACCCCTCCACTTT. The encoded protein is CASSPRTGKSPLHF.

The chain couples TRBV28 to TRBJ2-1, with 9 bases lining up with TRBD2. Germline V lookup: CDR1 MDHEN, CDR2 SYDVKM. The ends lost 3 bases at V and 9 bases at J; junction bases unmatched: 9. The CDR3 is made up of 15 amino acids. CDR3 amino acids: CASSFRREGRGEQFF. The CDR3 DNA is TGTGCCAGCAGTTTCCGGCGGGAGGGCCGTGGTGAGCAGTTCTTC.

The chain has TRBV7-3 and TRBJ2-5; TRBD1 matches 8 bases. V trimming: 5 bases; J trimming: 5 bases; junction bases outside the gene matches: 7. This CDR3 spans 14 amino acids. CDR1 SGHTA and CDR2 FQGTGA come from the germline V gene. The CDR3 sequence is CASSRGQGTETQYF. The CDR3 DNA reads TGTGCCAGCAGCCGAGGACAGGGAACGGAGACCCAGTACTTC.

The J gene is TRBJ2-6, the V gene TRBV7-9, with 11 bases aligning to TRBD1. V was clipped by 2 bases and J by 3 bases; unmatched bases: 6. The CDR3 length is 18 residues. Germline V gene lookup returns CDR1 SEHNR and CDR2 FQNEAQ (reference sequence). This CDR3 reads CASSLHGQGARGANVLTF. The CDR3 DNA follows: TGTGCCAGCAGCTTACACGGACAGGGGGCTCGTGGGGCCAACGTCCTGACTTTC. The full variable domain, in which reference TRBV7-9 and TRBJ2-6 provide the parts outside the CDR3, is DTGVSQNPRHKITKRGQNVTFRCDPISEHNRLYWYRQTLGQGPEFLTYFQNEAQLEKSRLLSDRFSAERPKGSFSTLEIQRTEQGDSAMYLCASSLHGQGARGANVLTFGAGSRLTVL.

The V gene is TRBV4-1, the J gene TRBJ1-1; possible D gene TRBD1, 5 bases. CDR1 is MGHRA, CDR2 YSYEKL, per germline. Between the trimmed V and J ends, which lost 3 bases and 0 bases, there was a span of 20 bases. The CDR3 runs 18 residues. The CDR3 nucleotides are TGCGCCAGCAGCCACCCGTTGAAGAGGGGAGGCGTGAACACTGAAGCTTTCTTT. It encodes CASSHPLKRGGVNTEAFF.